The sequence of this T cell receptor (beta chain) was determined in a study of shared clonotypes between healthy human individuals. Across the whole study: The composition of the donors was two women and a few men aged 18 to 49.

The data were produced by immunoSEQ multiplex PCR, yet TCRdb's version contains in-frame clones alone and is incomplete. The top ten clones hold 0.1% to 0.15% of a sample with 2 million to 2.5 million clones, about 94% of them seen once. This CDR3 has 16 residues. Trimming shortened V by 4 bases and J by 0 bases, and 15 bases separated the two germline ends. CDR1 and CDR2 from the germline V gene are MDHEN and SYDVKM. The chain carries TRBV28 and TRBJ2-5; D might be TRBD1 or TRBD2, each matching 5 bases. Input material: naive CD4+ T cells sorted from blood. This sample's subset: CD45RA+ positively selected. The clonotype comes from a man between 18 and 35 years old in good health. In DNA, the CDR3 is TGTGCCAGCAGTTCCTCGGGACCGCTAAACCAAGAGACCCAGTACTTC. Amino acid sequence: CASSSSGPLNQETQYF. The full variable domain, with the rest looked up from reference TRBV28 and TRBJ2-5, is DVKVTQSSRYLVKRTGEKVFLECVQDMDHENMFWYRQDPGLGLRLIYFSYDVKMKEKGDIPEGYSVSREKKERFSLILESASTNQTSMYLCASSSSGPLNQETQYFGPGTRLLVL.